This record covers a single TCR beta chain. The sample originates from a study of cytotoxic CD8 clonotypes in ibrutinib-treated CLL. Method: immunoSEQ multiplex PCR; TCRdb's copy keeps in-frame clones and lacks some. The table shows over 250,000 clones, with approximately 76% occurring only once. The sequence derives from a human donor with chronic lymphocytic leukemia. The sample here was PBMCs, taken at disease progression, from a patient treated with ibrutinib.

The CDR3 region has the DNA TGCAGTGCTCAGAAGGACATTGAGCAGTTCTTC. Residues: CSAQKDIEQFF. The chain employs TRBV20-1 and TRBJ2-1, with D maybe TRBD1 (5 bases). Germline CDR1 reads DFQATT; CDR2 reads SNEGSKA (reference sequence). The CDR3 is 11 amino acids. The V end lost 5 bases, the J end lost 9 bases, and 11 bases lay between the germline ends.